The 9 T cell receptor beta chains given below trace back to one sample, sequenced in a study of breast tumors, draining lymph nodes, adjacent tissues. Breast cancer patients provided tissue from their axillary draining lymph nodes. One entry per CDR3 protein, called by TCRdb with MiXCR from the multiplex PCR reads. The table records 270,000 or so distinct CDR3 sequences, 30% to 35% of them present only once. Sequenced sample: axillary lymph node tissue. These receptors came from a female donor with breast cancer. Some clones in this sample may be carry-over from other donors' samples.

The chain links TRBV9 to TRBJ1-3; possibly TRBD1 for D (6 bases). Germline CDR1 and CDR2: SGDLS and YYNGEE. The CDR3 is made up of 15 amino acids. V was clipped by 3 bases and J by 8 bases, with 18 bases between them. CDR3 region: CASSEGQGTIYTIYF. CDR3 DNA: TGTGCCAGCAGCGAGGGCCAGGGGACTATATACACCATATATTTT.

This clonotype was seen repeatedly, ten times or more. The chain carries TRBV10-3 and TRBJ1-2; D is possibly TRBD1 (5 bases). Trimming stripped 7 bases from V and 2 bases from J, with 8 bases between. Germline V lookup: CDR1 ENHRY, CDR2 SYGVKD. CDR3 length: 12 amino acids. CDR3 residues: CAITDSNYGYTF. The CDR3, as DNA: TGTGCCATCACCGACAGCAACTATGGCTACACCTTC.

The chain recombines TRBV28 with TRBJ2-7, with 11 nucleotides matching TRBD2. This CDR3 spans 13 amino acids. The germline V gene has CDR1 MDHEN and CDR2 SYDVKM. V shed 6 bases, J shed 4 bases, and the junction held 2 bases outside the gene matches. DNA for the CDR3: TGTGCCAGCAGACTAGCGGGAGTTTACGAGCAGTACTTC. Its protein is CASRLAGVYEQYF.

Concerning this clonotype: A read error is likely, as this CDR3 ends without the conserved phenylalanine or tryptophan. This rearrangement joins TRBV30 to TRBJ1-6, with D possibly TRBD1 on 5 matching bases. V lost 1 base and J 7 bases, leaving 11 bases between the germline ends. CDR3 length: 14 residues. Germline CDR1 reads GTSNPN; CDR2 reads SVGIG (reference sequence). Here the CDR3 reads CAWSGGERNSPLHL. The CDR3, as DNA: TGTGCCTGGAGTGGAGGGGAGAGGAATTCACCCCTCCACCTT.

Ten or more counts support this clonotype. The gene calls are TRBV15 and TRBJ2-1, with no clear D. Germline V gene data show CDR1 as LNHNV and CDR2 as YYDKDF (reference sequence). V shed 1 base and J shed 9 bases, with 7 bases lying between them. This CDR3 contains 12 residues. The CDR3 coding sequence is TGTGCCACCAGCAGAGCGTCGGGTGAGCAGTTCTTC. Protein: CATSRASGEQFF. Variable domain in full (rest from reference TRBV15 and TRBJ2-1): DAMVIQNPRYQVTQFGKPVTLSCSQTLNHNVMYWYQQKSSQAPKLLFHYYDKDFNNEADTPDNFQSRRPNTSFCFLDIRSPGLGDTAMYLCATSRASGEQFFGPGTRLTVL.

This clonotype appeared once. A clone one base away is much larger, so this may be a read error. The genes are TRBV12-3 or TRBV12-4 and TRBJ2-5; D is unclear. The V gene lost 6 bases and the J gene lost 2 bases, with 16 bases spanning the gap. CDR3 length: 15 residues. The CDR3 protein is CASSLIPGSQETQYF. The CDR3 coding sequence is TGTGCCAGCAGCCTCATTCCCGGGTCTCAAGAGACCCAGTACTTC.

The rearrangement links TRBV27 to TRBJ2-7; D uncertain. Germline V gene sequence: CDR1 MNHEY, CDR2 SMNVEV (reference sequence). Trimming pared 6 bases from V and 3 bases from J, leaving 12 bases between. This CDR3 has 13 amino acids. In nucleotides, the CDR3 is TGTGCCAGCAGGGACCTACAGAACTACGAGCAGTACTTC. Translation gives CASRDLQNYEQYF.

Points on this clonotype: At one end the junction does not follow the germline gene, possibly because of a read error. V usage is TRBV12-3 or TRBV12-4 and J usage is TRBJ2-3; the D is unclear. The CDR3 is 11 amino acids. CDR3 coding DNA: TGTGCCAGCGGTTCCGTAAATACGCAGTATTTC. This gives the protein CASGSVNTQYF.

Regarding this clonotype: Given a much more abundant clone one base away, this may be a read error. The rearrangement joins TRBV9 to TRBJ2-7, with TRBD1 as a possible D gene (6 bases). Trimming took 3 bases from V and 7 from J, leaving 14 bases between them. Per germline, CDR1 SGDLS and CDR2 YYNGEE. CDR3 length: 13 amino acids. CDR3 sequence reads: CASSAGQYNEQYF. The CDR3 DNA reads TGTGCCAGCAGCGCTGGACAGTACAATGAGCAGTACTTC.